A single sample is the source of the 18 T cell receptor beta chains below, sequenced in a study of shared clonotypes between healthy human individuals (dated by TCRdb to 2020 to 2022). Receptors were amplified or captured by the immunoSEQ multiplex PCR assay. This is the immuneACCESS table as TCRdb keeps it, with only in-frame sequences that have V and J called. A part of the clones is gone; compared with another copy, unresolved V genes explain less than half, and the rest is unexplained. This sample holds about 1.5 million clones; about 98% were observed only once. The ten biggest clones cover roughly 0.45% of the sample. The specimen sequenced was naive CD4+ T cells sorted from blood. In the paper's terms, the cell subset or site label means: CD45RA+ positively selected. Receptors were obtained from a man aged 25 to 45 in good health.

The rearrangement uses TRBV28 and TRBJ1-2, with D possibly TRBD1 on 6 matching bases. Germline lookup yields CDR1 MDHEN and CDR2 SYDVKM. CDR3 size: 11 residues. CDR3 nucleotides: TGTGCATCCACAGGGATGGGCGGCTACACCTTC. It specifies CASTGMGGYTF.

This clone was found once. The chain joins TRBV7-9 to TRBJ2-3, with a tentative D call TRBD2 (5 bases). With 0 bases removed from V and 0 bases from J, the gap between germline ends came to 13 bases. Germline assignment: CDR1 SEHNR and CDR2 FQNEAQ (reference sequence). The CDR3 is 17 residues long. In DNA, the CDR3 is TGTGCCAGCAGCTTAGCCGGACTTCAACTAAGCACAGATACGCAGTATTTT. Protein sequence: CASSLAGLQLSTDTQYF. Supplemented by reference TRBV7-9 and TRBJ2-3, the full variable domain reads DTGVSQNPRHKITKRGQNVTFRCDPISEHNRLYWYRQTLGQGPEFLTYFQNEAQLEKSRLLSDRFSAERPKGSFSTLEIQRTEQGDSAMYLCASSLAGLQLSTDTQYFGPGTRLTVL.

The chain has TRBV7-8 and TRBJ2-1; D ambiguous. Germline CDR1 and CDR2: SGHVS and FQNEAQ. The CDR3 runs 13 residues. Trimming shortened V by 4 bases and J by 9 bases, and 13 bases separated the two germline ends. CDR3 DNA: TGTGCCAGCAGCTCAGAGCGTGTAGGTGAGCAGTTCTTC. This codes for CASSSERVGEQFF.

The J gene is TRBJ2-1, the V gene TRBV7-9; D is unclear. Trimming cost V 2 bases and J 6 bases, with 11 bases left between them. This CDR3 has 14 amino acids. The germline CDR1 and CDR2 sequences are SEHNR and FQNEAQ (reference sequence). CDR3 DNA sequence: TGTGCCAGCAGCTTATTCCAGGCCTTCAATGAGCAGTTCTTC. This translates into CASSLFQAFNEQFF.

The V and J genes are TRBV29-1 and TRBJ1-2; a weak D match, TRBD1 (6 bases). V was trimmed by 6 bases and J by 4 bases, leaving 12 bases between them. The CDR3 covers 12 residues. Looked up from germline, CDR1 is SQVTM and CDR2 is ANQGSEA. CDR3: CSVSQGGYGYTF. CDR3 sequence (DNA): TGCAGCGTGTCACAGGGCGGCTATGGCTACACCTTC.

The genes are TRBV28 and TRBJ2-2; no clear D. This CDR3 has 13 amino acids. V was pared by 3 bases and J by 5 bases, with 7 bases between. Germline values: CDR1 MDHEN, CDR2 SYDVKM. The CDR3 region is CASSFDITGELFF. The CDR3 DNA sequence: TGTGCCAGCAGTTTCGATATTACCGGGGAGCTGTTTTTT.

The genes are TRBV18 and TRBJ2-2; tentative D call: TRBD2 (6 bases). The CDR3 consists of 15 residues. In germline, CDR1 is KGHSH, CDR2 LQKENI. Trimming removed 3 bases at V and 4 bases at J, with 12 bases between. CDR3: CASSPGTPGTGELFF. The CDR3 DNA follows: TGTGCCAGCTCACCGGGGACTCCTGGCACCGGGGAGCTGTTTTTT.

V gene TRBV12-5 combines with J gene TRBJ2-5; 9 nucleotides match TRBD1. Germline-derived CDR1 and CDR2 are LGHNT and FRNRAP. Trimming took 5 bases from V and 4 from J; bases not matched to a gene: 8. The CDR3 extends over 15 amino acids. Here the CDR3 reads CASGTVEDRGETQYF. In DNA, the CDR3 is TGTGCTAGTGGTACGGTTGAGGACAGGGGAGAGACCCAGTACTTC.

The rearrangement uses TRBV28 and TRBJ1-2; no clear D gene. V was clipped by 6 bases and J by 0 bases, with 11 bases between them. Germline V CDR1 and CDR2: MDHEN, SYDVKM. The CDR3 totals 14 residues. In DNA form, the CDR3 reads TGTGCCAGCAGGGAACCCCTAGCTAACTATGGCTACACCTTC. Protein product: CASREPLANYGYTF.

To note about this clone: This CDR3 is also generated by other DNA sequences in the sample. The J gene is TRBJ1-5, the V gene TRBV6-1; maybe TRBD1 (5 bases). Trimming took off 3 bases at V and 7 bases at J, with 22 bases between the two ends. The germline V gene encodes CDR1 MNHNS and CDR2 SASEGT. This CDR3 spans 17 amino acids. The chain's CDR3 is CASSEAGLRDFWQPQHF. DNA of the CDR3: TGTGCCAGCAGTGAGGCGGGACTCAGGGATTTCTGGCAGCCCCAGCATTTT.

Note on this clone: Compared with germline, one end of the junction differs, possibly owing to a read error. The J gene is TRBJ2-1, the V gene TRBV7-7; 8 nucleotides agree with TRBD2. Germline V gives CDR1 SSHAT, CDR2 FNYEAQ (reference sequence). This CDR3 contains 17 residues. The DNA for the CDR3 is TGTGCTAGCAGCTTAGGCCCTCCAGCGGGAGCCTACAATGAGCAGTTCTTC. Its protein is CASSLGPPAGAYNEQFF.

V and J are TRBV9 and TRBJ2-1; 7 nucleotides agree with TRBD1. The trim removed 3 bases at V and 4 bases at J, leaving 13 bases unmatched. This CDR3 is built from 17 residues. The germline CDR1 and CDR2 sequences are SGDLS and YYNGEE. Here the CDR3 DNA reads TGTGCCAGCAGCGCCAGGGACAGAAGGTCTTCTTACAATGAGCAGTTCTTC. Its translation: CASSARDRRSSYNEQFF.

The chain combines TRBV19 with TRBJ2-1; D possibly corresponds to TRBD2 (5 bases). Germline loops: CDR1 LNHDA, CDR2 SQIVND (reference sequence). There are 14 residues in the CDR3. Trimming stripped 5 bases from V and 9 bases from J, with 17 bases between. CDR3: CASSFQPVAREQFF. Written as DNA, the CDR3 is TGTGCCAGTAGTTTTCAACCGGTAGCGCGTGAGCAGTTCTTC.

The chain is built from TRBV10-1 and TRBJ2-2; 9 bases map to TRBD2. The CDR3 contains 16 residues. The V segment lost 3 bases and the J segment 5 bases; nucleotides outside the gene matches: 7. In germline, CDR1 is WNHNN, CDR2 SYGVQD (reference sequence). CDR3 protein: CASSEIAGVPTGELFF. CDR3 DNA sequence: TGCGCCAGCAGTGAAATAGCGGGAGTACCGACCGGGGAGCTGTTTTTT.

This chain connects TRBV18 to TRBJ2-1; possibly TRBD2 for D (5 bases). Trimming cost V 3 bases and J 3 bases, with 18 bases left between them. Germline-derived CDR1 and CDR2 are KGHSH and LQKENI. This CDR3 has 17 amino acids. The CDR3 loop reads CASSPPTTSGVYNEQFF. The CDR3 coding sequence is TGTGCCAGCTCACCTCCCACGACAAGCGGAGTCTACAATGAGCAGTTCTTC.

The rearrangement joins TRBV5-1 to TRBJ2-7; maybe TRBD2 (6 bases). The CDR3 is 13 residues long. V dropped 2 bases and J dropped 2 bases, with 8 bases sitting between them. Germline CDR1 reads SGHRS; CDR2 reads YFSETQ. The CDR3 DNA reads TGCGCCAGCAGCTTTAGCGGAACCTACGAGCAGTACTTC. Amino acids: CASSFSGTYEQYF.

This rearrangement joins TRBV19 to TRBJ1-1; D is unresolved. This CDR3 region has 12 residues. Germline V gene data show CDR1 as LNHDA and CDR2 as SQIVND (reference sequence). The germline V and J ends were trimmed by 5 bases and 4 bases, with 8 bases remaining between them. The CDR3 region is CASSPGPTEAFF. DNA for the CDR3: TGTGCCAGTAGTCCTGGACCCACTGAAGCTTTCTTT.

The V gene is TRBV7-9, the J gene TRBJ2-1; 8 nucleotides line up with TRBD2. V was clipped by 5 bases and J by 5 bases; unmatched bases: 11. The CDR3 is 16 residues long. CDR1 SEHNR and CDR2 FQNEAQ come from the germline V gene (reference sequence). CDR3 sequence: CASSPREGSGNNEQFF. The CDR3 DNA sequence: TGTGCCAGCAGCCCCCGTGAAGGTAGCGGGAACAATGAGCAGTTCTTC. The full variable domain, with the rest looked up from reference TRBV7-9 and TRBJ2-1, is DTGVSQNPRHKITKRGQNVTFRCDPISEHNRLYWYRQTLGQGPEFLTYFQNEAQLEKSRLLSDRFSAERPKGSFSTLEIQRTEQGDSAMYLCASSPREGSGNNEQFFGPGTRLTVL.